This T cell receptor beta chain came from a study of T cells in Graves' hyperthyroidism and ophthalmopathy. Study results and limitations: In the blood, most expanded thyroid clonotypes above 0.001 appeared as well. A model of 13 V-J features distinguished ophthalmopathy from stable hyperthyroidism. Model predictions of ophthalmopathy came a median roughly 6.4 months before onset.

PBMCs came from about 10 ml fresh peripheral blood. In germline, CDR1 is DFQATT, CDR2 SNEGSKA (reference sequence). The CDR3 is made up of 16 amino acids. V gave up 0 bases and J gave up 4 bases; unmatched junction bases: 12. Amplified regions were TCR beta CDR3 sequences from RNA transcripts. The primer set for the first-round RT-PCR of the TCR CDR3 was HTBI. One entry per CDR3 protein, called by TCRdb with MiXCR from the multiplex PCR reads. The sample records roughly 420,000 distinct CDR3 sequences, around 15% being singletons. In the case of this clonotype: Its antigen is unknown.

The TCR sequence derives from a woman younger than 30 with Graves' hyperthyroidism. The sequenced sample was blood. J is TRBJ2-7 and V is TRBV20-1, with 7 nucleotides matching TRBD2. The DNA of the CDR3 is TGCAGTGCTAGAGATGGGTCTCTAGCGGAGCCTTACGAGCAGTACTTC. Translated, it gives CSARDGSLAEPYEQYF.